The clone carrying this TCR beta chain was observed many times. The target antigen is unknown. This specimen belongs to a study of T cells in Graves' hyperthyroidism and ophthalmopathy. The study's findings and limits: Through a model of 13 V-J features, ophthalmopathy was separated from stable hyperthyroidism. Progression to ophthalmopathy was predicted a median of 6.5 months early. Blood held most thyroid clonotypes expanded above 0.001 frequency.

The TCR beta CDR3 regions underwent amplification using RNA transcripts as the source. During a first-round RT-PCR of the TCR CDR3, the HTBI primer set was used. TCRdb independently ran MiXCR on the multiplex PCR reads; one entry per CDR3 protein. Of about 600,000 distinct CDR3 sequences listed, approximately 15% are singletons. On the basis of clinical symptoms, serum thyroxine and TRAb, thyroid ultrasound and orbital computed tomography, diagnoses were made. There are 15 residues in the CDR3. CDR1 MNHNS and CDR2 SASEGT come from the germline V gene. Trimming cost V 5 bases and J 2 bases; bases outside gene matches: 6.

Sequencing was performed on blood. The genes are TRBV6-1 and TRBJ2-1, with 7 positions matching TRBD2. The TCR sequence derives from a woman aged 18-29 years with Graves' ophthalmopathy. This CDR3 reads CASSWSGNPYNEQFF. The CDR3 region has the DNA TGTGCCAGCAGTTGGAGCGGGAACCCCTACAATGAGCAGTTCTTC.